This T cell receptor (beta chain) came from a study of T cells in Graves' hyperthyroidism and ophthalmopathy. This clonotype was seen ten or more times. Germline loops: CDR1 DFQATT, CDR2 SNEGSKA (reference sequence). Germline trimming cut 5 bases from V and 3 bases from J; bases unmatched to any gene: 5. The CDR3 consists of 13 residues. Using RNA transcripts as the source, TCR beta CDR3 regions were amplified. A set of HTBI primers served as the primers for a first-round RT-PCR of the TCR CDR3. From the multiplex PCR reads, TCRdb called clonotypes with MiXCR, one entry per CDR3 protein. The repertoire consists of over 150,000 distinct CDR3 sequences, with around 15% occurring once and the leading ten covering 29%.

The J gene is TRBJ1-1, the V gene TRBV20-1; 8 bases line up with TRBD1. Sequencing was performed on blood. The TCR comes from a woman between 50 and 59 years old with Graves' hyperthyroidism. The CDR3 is CSARQGSDTEAFF. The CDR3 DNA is TGCAGTGCTCGACAGGGGTCGGACACTGAAGCTTTCTTT.